Listed here are 25 T cell receptor beta chains from one sample, sequenced in a study of blood T cell repertoires in COVID-19. This table comes from immunoSEQ multiplex PCR, and its TCRdb copy is limited to in-frame clones, with some not included. The table shows some 190,000 clones, with roughly nine tenths occurring only once. Source material: peripheral blood. All receptors derive from a man younger than 40 with acute or convalescent COVID-19.

This clone was seen only once. The rearrangement joins TRBV28 to TRBJ2-1; the D is unclear. The V end was cut by 3 bases, the J end by 4 bases, with 13 bases between. CDR3 length: 15 residues. Germline CDR1 and CDR2: MDHEN and SYDVKM. CDR3 bases: TGTGCCAGCAGTTTCGGCTGGGCTGAGTACAATGAGCAGTTCTTC. Protein sequence: CASSFGWAEYNEQFF. The full variable domain, rest sourced from reference TRBV28 and TRBJ2-1, is DVKVTQSSRYLVKRTGEKVFLECVQDMDHENMFWYRQDPGLGLRLIYFSYDVKMKEKGDIPEGYSVSREKKERFSLILESASTNQTSMYLCASSFGWAEYNEQFFGPGTRLTVL.

CDR3 coding DNA: TGCGCCAGCAGCTTGACTCCGGGAGGGCCTCTCGCCGGGGAGCTGTTTTTT. Its protein is CASSLTPGGPLAGELFF. J is TRBJ2-2 and V is TRBV5-1, with 8 bases aligning to TRBD2. V lost 1 base to trimming and J lost 6 bases; unmatched junction nucleotides: 11. The CDR3 extends over 17 amino acids. The germline V gene has CDR1 SGHRS and CDR2 YFSETQ.

The J gene is TRBJ2-7, the V gene TRBV9, with 7 bases fitting TRBD2. The CDR3 extends over 14 amino acids. J gave up 2 bases and V 7 bases, and 9 bases lay outside the gene matches. Germline V gene lookup returns CDR1 SGDLS and CDR2 YYNGEE. CDR3 in DNA: TGTGCCAGCCACCGGGGGGACTTTACCTACGAGCAGTACTTC. It specifies CASHRGDFTYEQYF.

The chain employs TRBV6-5 and TRBJ1-5; no clear D. CDR3 size: 14 residues. Trimming stripped 7 bases from V and 0 bases from J, with 10 bases between. Germline CDR1 is MNHEY and CDR2 is SVGAGI. The CDR3 coding sequence is TGTGCCAGCACGCGTTCACTTAGCAATCAGCCCCAGCATTTT. It is translated as CASTRSLSNQPQHF.

This chain connects TRBV5-4 to TRBJ2-6; a weak D match, TRBD1 (6 bases). V lost 4 bases and J lost 8, with 19 bases in between. The length of the CDR3 is 16 residues. Germline V gives CDR1 SGHNT, CDR2 YYREEE (reference sequence). As DNA, the CDR3 is TGTGCCAGCAGCACCGAGGGCAGTGGGGGCCCCAACGTCCTGACTTTC. Translated, it gives CASSTEGSGGPNVLTF.

The rearrangement links TRBV4-2 to TRBJ1-5, with D possibly being TRBD1 (5 bases). The germline CDR1 and CDR2 sequences are LGHNA and YNFKEQ. V lost 1 base, J lost 2 bases, and 9 bases lay in between. The CDR3 loop spans 15 amino acids. This CDR3 is CASSQVRVGNQPQHF. In nucleotides, the CDR3 is TGTGCCAGCAGCCAAGTCAGGGTGGGCAATCAGCCCCAGCATTTT.

This clone appeared once. The chain joins TRBV6-5 to TRBJ1-2, with D possibly matching TRBD1 (5 bases). The V end was cut by 6 bases, the J end by 2 bases, with 16 bases between. Germline CDR1 is MNHEY and CDR2 is SVGAGI. This CDR3 has 15 amino acids. This chain's CDR3 is CASSRPREGNYGYTF. CDR3 nucleotides: TGTGCCAGCAGCCGCCCTAGGGAGGGGAACTATGGCTACACCTTC.

The rearrangement uses TRBV2 and TRBJ2-7; D might be TRBD2 (7 bases). V lost 10 bases, J lost 6 bases, and 19 bases lay in between. Germline V gene sequence: CDR1 SNHLY, CDR2 FYNNEI. The CDR3 extends over 13 amino acids. CDR3 nucleotides: TGTGCCATTCAAATAGGGGGGGAGCCCGAGCAGTACTTC. Protein sequence: CAIQIGGEPEQYF.

This chain links TRBV30 with TRBJ2-3; D possibly corresponds to TRBD1 (6 bases). The germline CDR1 and CDR2 sequences are GTSNPN and SVGIG (reference sequence). The CDR3 length is 11 residues. V was cut by 1 base and J by 8 bases, with 7 bases left in between. The CDR3 reads CAWSGGGTQYF. In DNA, the CDR3 is TGTGCCTGGAGTGGAGGGGGTACGCAGTATTTT.

The chain uses TRBV9 and TRBJ2-3; TRBD2 matches at 13 bases. J lost 2 bases, V lost 4 bases, and 7 bases had no gene match. This CDR3 comprises 17 residues. The germline V gene encodes CDR1 SGDLS and CDR2 YYNGEE. CDR3 sequence (DNA): TGTGCCAGCAGCTTCCTCGGGACTAGCGGGAACACAGATACGCAGTATTTT. It codes for CASSFLGTSGNTDTQYF.

The gene calls are TRBV6-5 and TRBJ1-4; 8 bases match TRBD1. Germline CDR1 MNHEY, CDR2 SVGAGI. V lost 0 bases and J lost 6; bases outside the gene matches: 6. The CDR3 consists of 16 residues. The CDR3 region has the DNA TGTGCCAGCAGTTACTCCGCCGGGACAGGTTATGAAAAACTGTTTTTT. It is translated as CASSYSAGTGYEKLFF.

This rearrangement joins TRBV30 to TRBJ1-1, with D possibly matching TRBD1 (5 bases). The V end lost 1 base, the J end lost 1 base, and 10 bases lay between the germline ends. This CDR3 contains 14 residues. CDR1 and CDR2 from the germline V gene are GTSNPN and SVGIG (reference sequence). The CDR3 region is CAWSDGQANTEAFF. CDR3 coding DNA: TGTGCCTGGAGTGATGGACAAGCGAACACTGAAGCTTTCTTT.

V usage is TRBV2 and J usage is TRBJ1-5; 11 bases match TRBD1. Germline trimming cut 4 bases from V and 4 bases from J; bases unmatched to any gene: 3. The germline CDR1 and CDR2 sequences are SNHLY and FYNNEI. This CDR3 spans 15 amino acids. CDR3 bases: TGTGCCAGCAGTGGGGGACAGGGGGGTAATCAGCCCCAGCATTTT. Protein sequence: CASSGGQGGNQPQHF.

This rearrangement joins TRBV6-1 to TRBJ1-6; the match to TRBD1 covers 8 bases. The CDR3 contains 17 residues. The V gene end was trimmed by 4 bases and the J gene end by 7 bases; junction bases not matched to a gene: 12. Germline V lookup: CDR1 MNHNS, CDR2 SASEGT. The chain's CDR3 is CASSVWTGSAWNSPLHF. The CDR3 DNA reads TGTGCCAGCAGTGTGTGGACAGGGTCGGCGTGGAATTCACCCCTCCACTTT.

The chain links TRBV28 to TRBJ1-2; D is uncertain. Germline V lookup: CDR1 MDHEN, CDR2 SYDVKM. The CDR3 is 15 residues long. Trimming removed 3 bases at V and 14 bases at J, with 25 bases between. CDR3 nucleotide sequence: TGTGCCAGCAGTTTGCCTGATTCGCGTGGGCGGACTAATACCTTC. The encoded protein is CASSLPDSRGRTNTF.

Worth noting for this clone: At one boundary the junction diverges from the germline segment, which might be a read error. The CDR3 spells CASSLVPQNNEAFF. The CDR3 DNA follows: TGCGCCAGCAGCTTGGTACCACAGAACAATGAAGCTTTCTTT. The V call is TRBV5-1, the J call TRBJ1-1, with no clear D. CDR3 length equals 14 residues. Looked up from germline, CDR1 is SGHRS and CDR2 is YFSETQ.

This chain joins TRBV27 and TRBJ2-3; D is possibly TRBD2 (7 bases). Germline values: CDR1 MNHEY, CDR2 SMNVEV (reference sequence). V lost 4 bases and J lost 5, with 13 bases in between. The CDR3 has 14 amino acids. In DNA, the CDR3 is TGTGCCAGCAGTTCGCTAGCGGACAGAGATACGCAGTATTTT. Its protein product is CASSSLADRDTQYF.

The chain carries TRBV5-1 and TRBJ2-3, with 8 nucleotides matching TRBD1. This CDR3 has 16 amino acids. Looked up from germline, CDR1 is SGHRS and CDR2 is YFSETQ. V lost 0 bases to trimming and J lost 4 bases; unmatched junction nucleotides: 7. This CDR3 reads CASSLGTGPVADTQYF. The DNA for the CDR3 is TGCGCCAGCAGCTTGGGGACAGGGCCAGTGGCAGATACGCAGTATTTT.

This rearrangement joins TRBV9 to TRBJ1-2; D ambiguous. CDR1 is SGDLS and CDR2 is YYNGEE in the germline V gene. V was pared by 2 bases and J by 3 bases, with 11 bases between. This CDR3 has 14 residues. CDR3 amino acids: CASSVAAGDYGYTF. The CDR3 DNA is TGTGCCAGCAGCGTGGCGGCGGGTGACTATGGCTACACCTTC. The variable domain in full, completed from reference TRBV9 and TRBJ1-2, reads DSGVTQTPKHLITATGQRVTLRCSPRSGDLSVYWYQQSLDQGLQFLIQYYNGEERAKGNILERFSAQQFPDLHSELNLSSLELGDSALYFCASSVAAGDYGYTFGSGTRLTVV.

V usage is TRBV18 and J usage is TRBJ2-7; 8 bases match TRBD1. This CDR3 has 13 amino acids. The V segment lost 3 bases and the J segment 6 bases; nucleotides outside the gene matches: 4. CDR1 and CDR2 from the germline V gene are KGHSH and LQKENI. For the CDR3, the DNA is TGTGCCAGCTCACCCGGACAGGGAAGCGAGCAGTACTTC. Translated: CASSPGQGSEQYF.

The rearrangement links TRBV30 to TRBJ1-1; D is undetermined. The ends were cut back, 0 bases at V and 3 bases at J, with 8 bases in the middle. This CDR3 is 13 amino acids long. CDR1 GTSNPN and CDR2 SVGIG come from the germline V gene (reference sequence). The CDR3 DNA reads TGTGCCTGGAGTGTAACAGTACACACTGAAGCTTTCTTT. Protein: CAWSVTVHTEAFF. Full variable domain (missing parts from reference TRBV30 and TRBJ1-1): SQTIHQWPATLVQPVGSPLSLECTVEGTSNPNLYWYRQAAGRGLQLLFYSVGIGQISSEVPQNLSASRPQDRQFILSSKKLLLSDSGFYLCAWSVTVHTEAFFGQGTRLTVV.

Remarks on this clone: This same CDR3 is encoded by further DNA sequences in the sample. The CDR3 DNA is TGTGCCTGGAGCCGACAGCCCAATCAGCCCCAGCATTTT. Its translation: CAWSRQPNQPQHF. This chain uses TRBV30 with TRBJ1-5, with D possibly matching TRBD1 (5 bases). Germline-derived CDR1 and CDR2 are GTSNPN and SVGIG (reference sequence). The CDR3 is 13 residues long. Trimming removed 3 bases from V and 3 bases from J, with 9 bases in between.

J is TRBJ1-5 and V is TRBV27, with D perhaps matching TRBD1 (6 bases). The CDR3 length is 15 residues. V shed 6 bases and J shed 4 bases, with 16 bases lying between them. The germline CDR1 and CDR2 sequences are MNHEY and SMNVEV (reference sequence). In nucleotides, the CDR3 is TGTGCCAGCAGCAAGGGACAACCCGGAAATCAGCCCCAGCATTTT. Its translation is CASSKGQPGNQPQHF.

The gene calls are TRBV12-3 or TRBV12-4 and TRBJ2-3, with a weak D call TRBD1 (5 bases). V shed 3 bases and J shed 4 bases, with 8 bases lying between them. The CDR3 loop spans 13 amino acids. The CDR3 sequence is CASSLGLSDTQYF. The CDR3, as DNA: TGTGCCAGCAGTTTGGGGCTATCAGATACGCAGTATTTT.

The V call is TRBV6-5, the J call TRBJ1-2, with TRBD1 matching over 10 bases. CDR1 and CDR2 from the germline V gene are MNHEY and SVGAGI. The CDR3 loop spans 16 amino acids. With V trimmed by 1 base and J by 4 bases, 6 bases remained unmatched. The CDR3 bases are TGTGCCAGCAGTTACTTTGGGACAGGGGAGGGCTATGGCTACACCTTC. As protein: CASSYFGTGEGYGYTF.